This T cell receptor beta chain was observed in a study of shared clonotypes between healthy human individuals. Broader study findings: In this cohort, only blood was sampled, and tissue repertoires likely differ. Rarefaction indicated that sorted-subset sequencing remained incomplete although depth was large.

On this clone: No antigen is known for it.

Assay used: immunoSEQ multiplex PCR; TCRdb lists only in-frame clones, some missing. The sample consists of over 2 million clones, 92% of them appearing once. From germline, CDR1 is SEHNR and CDR2 FQNEAQ (reference sequence). The CDR3 contains 16 residues. The germline V and J ends were trimmed by 5 bases and 1 base, with 17 bases remaining between them. The TCR was taken from a man between 18 and 35 years old in good health. Some clones in this sample may be carry-over from other donors' samples. Sequences were obtained from naive CD4+ T cells from PBMCs. Described subset: CD45RA+ positively selected. The rearrangement links TRBV7-9 to TRBJ1-1; a possible D gene is TRBD1 (6 bases). CDR3 coding DNA: TGTGCCAGCAGCCCCGTCTTAGGGGGAGGGAACACTGAAGCTTTCTTT. It codes for CASSPVLGGGNTEAFF.